The 16 T cell receptor beta chains listed next were all sequenced from one sample in a study of early T cells in non-severe SARS-CoV-2 infection. TCRdb redid the calling of the 5' RACE reads with MiXCR, one entry per CDR3 protein. Among 40,000 to 60,000 distinct CDR3 sequences, about 4.2% were seen once, and the ten largest hold roughly 6%. Sample: whole blood. The receptors come from an adult who was a healthcare worker with PCR-confirmed SARS-CoV-2 infection or an uninfected control (not recorded which).

The rearrangement uses TRBV14 and TRBJ2-7; D unresolved. Germline V CDR1 and CDR2: SGHDN, FVKESK. CDR3 length equals 13 residues. Trimming shortened V by 4 bases and J by 0 bases, and 7 bases separated the two germline ends. The CDR3 spells CASSRTASYEQYF. DNA for the CDR3: TGTGCCAGCAGCCGTACGGCCTCCTACGAGCAGTACTTC. Filled out from reference TRBV14 and TRBJ2-7, the complete variable domain reads EAGVTQFPSHSVIEKGQTVTLRCDPISGHDNLYWYRRVMGKEIKFLLHFVKESKQDESGMPNNRFLAERTGGTYSTLKVQPAELEDSGVYFCASSRTASYEQYFGPGTRLTVT.

This clonotype was recorded at least ten times. The chain combines TRBV20-1 with TRBJ2-7; 8 bases match TRBD1. V was clipped by 6 bases and J by 5 bases; unmatched bases: 12. CDR1 and CDR2 (germline): DFQATT, SNEGSKA (reference sequence). The CDR3 has 14 residues. CDR3 sequence reads: CSAPDRGLADEQYF. CDR3 DNA sequence: TGCAGTGCCCCTGACAGGGGTCTCGCCGACGAGCAGTACTTC.

This clonotype was counted at least ten times. This chain uses TRBV19 with TRBJ2-3; 10 bases fit TRBD2. V lost 1 base to trimming and J lost 5 bases; unmatched junction nucleotides: 3. In germline, CDR1 is LNHDA, CDR2 SQIVND (reference sequence). This CDR3 is built from 15 residues. The CDR3 sequence is CASSIAASGRDTQYF. CDR3 DNA: TGTGCCAGTAGTATAGCGGCTAGCGGGAGAGATACGCAGTATTTT.

This clonotype was observed at least ten times. The chain recombines TRBV20-1 with TRBJ2-1; possible D gene TRBD1, 6 bases. CDR3 length equals 14 residues. The V end was cut by 5 bases, the J end by 8 bases, with 19 bases between. Germline-derived CDR1 and CDR2 are DFQATT and SNEGSKA (reference sequence). The CDR3 DNA reads TGCAGTGCTGGGGGCCCAGGCGGCGAGCATGAGCAGTTCTTC. This gives the protein CSAGGPGGEHEQFF.

This clonotype was seen a single time. The gene calls are TRBV6-2 or TRBV6-3 and TRBJ2-1, with D possibly TRBD1 on 6 matching bases. Germline V lookup: CDR1 MNHEY, CDR2 SVGEGT. V lost 2 bases, J lost 10 bases, and 15 bases lay in between. The CDR3 has 14 residues. CDR3 residues: CASSYSRGRGEQFF. The CDR3, as DNA: TGTGCCAGCAGTTACAGCAGGGGAAGGGGGGAGCAGTTCTTC.

There are many counts of this clonotype. V usage is TRBV3-1 and J usage is TRBJ2-6; a weak D match, TRBD1 (6 bases). This CDR3 spans 15 amino acids. Germline CDR1 and CDR2: LGHDT and YNNKEL (reference sequence). V was pared by 4 bases and J by 4 bases, with 11 bases between. The CDR3 nucleotides read TGTGCCAGCAGCCTAACAGGGTCCGGGGCCAACGTCCTGACTTTC. This sequence encodes CASSLTGSGANVLTF.

The chain combines TRBV6-2 or TRBV6-3 with TRBJ2-1; the match to TRBD2 covers 14 bases. The CDR3 is made up of 14 amino acids. After removal of 6 bases from V and 10 bases from J, the junction contained 5 bases not matched to a gene. The germline gives CDR1 MNHEY, CDR2 SVGEGT. CDR3 coding DNA: TGTGCCAGCAGGGGACTAGCGGGAGTAAGGGAGCAGTTCTTC. Its translation: CASRGLAGVREQFF.

This clonotype showed up just a few times. V and J are TRBV14 and TRBJ1-1, with D hard to call. V lost 0 bases and J 0 bases, leaving 2 bases between the germline ends. From germline, CDR1 is SGHDN and CDR2 FVKESK. The CDR3 length is 13 residues. The CDR3 sequence is CASSQDMNTEAFF. CDR3 DNA: TGTGCCAGCAGCCAAGATATGAACACTGAAGCTTTCTTT.

This clonotype was seen ten or more times. The V gene is TRBV25-1, the J gene TRBJ1-2; maybe TRBD1 (5 bases). V lost 4 bases and J 2 bases, leaving 17 bases between the germline ends. Germline CDR1 reads MGHDK; CDR2 reads SYGVNS. The CDR3 contains 16 residues. This CDR3 reads CASSALEGEMNYGYTF. The DNA for the CDR3 is TGTGCCAGCAGTGCCCTCGAAGGGGAGATGAACTATGGCTACACCTTC.

In this sample, this clonotype turned up many times. The chain is built from TRBV7-9 and TRBJ2-7; D is ambiguous. CDR1 is SEHNR and CDR2 is FQNEAQ in the germline V gene (reference sequence). V shed 4 bases and J shed 3 bases, with 13 bases lying between them. CDR3 length: 14 residues. This CDR3 reads CASSSTPSIYEQYF. In nucleotides, the CDR3 is TGTGCCAGCAGCTCAACACCGTCTATCTACGAGCAGTACTTC.

This clonotype was counted many times. V gene TRBV11-2 combines with J gene TRBJ2-2, with D unclear. The CDR3 extends over 15 amino acids. The V gene's germline CDR1 is SGHAT and CDR2 FQNNGV. Trimming pared 3 bases from V and 2 bases from J, leaving 10 bases between. The CDR3 loop is CASSFRRVNTGELFF. In DNA, the CDR3 is TGTGCCAGCAGCTTTCGTCGGGTTAACACCGGGGAGCTGTTTTTT.

There are many counts of this clonotype. The genes are TRBV7-9 and TRBJ1-2; D gene uncertain. Germline CDR1 and CDR2: SEHNR and FQNEAQ (reference sequence). The CDR3 runs to 12 residues. V was pared by 8 bases and J by 10 bases, with 17 bases between. As DNA, the CDR3 is TGTGCCAGCGCTTCCGCATATGGCGACTACACCTTC. It translates to CASASAYGDYTF.

This clonotype was seen ten or more times. Relative to the germline gene, one junction end is altered; a read error may explain this. The V gene is TRBV20-1, the J gene TRBJ2-3; 7 nucleotides line up with TRBD2. Germline V lookup: CDR1 DFQATT, CDR2 SNEGSKA (reference sequence). The CDR3 has 15 amino acids. The CDR3 here is CSARAGIAGSDTQYF. The CDR3 region has the DNA TGCAGTGCGAGAGCGGGGATCGCTGGGTCAGATACGCAGTATTTT.

This clonotype was picked up many times. This chain joins TRBV2 and TRBJ1-2, with no clear D. The length of the CDR3 is 12 residues. V dropped 1 base and J dropped 4 bases, with 4 bases sitting between them. Germline CDR1 SNHLY, CDR2 FYNNEI. CDR3 nucleotides: TGTGCCAGCAGTGAAGGTACCTATGGCTACACCTTC. Its protein product is CASSEGTYGYTF. Using reference TRBV2 and TRBJ1-2 for the parts outside the CDR3, the full variable domain is EPEVTQTPSHQVTQMGQEVILRCVPISNHLYFYWYRQILGQKVEFLVSFYNNEISEKSEIFDDQFSVERPDGSNFTLKIRSTKLEDSAMYFCASSEGTYGYTFGSGTRLTVV.

This clonotype has at least ten counts. This sequence joins TRBV24-1 and TRBJ2-1, with 7 bases aligning to TRBD1. The CDR3 covers 14 residues. V dropped 4 bases and J dropped 9; count of bases not matched to a gene: 8. Germline lookup yields CDR1 KGHDR and CDR2 SFDVKD. The DNA of the CDR3 is TGTGCCACCAGTGAGTCGACAGGGCTGGGTGAGCAGTTCTTC. It translates to CATSESTGLGEQFF.

This clonotype has a handful of counts. V usage is TRBV2 and J usage is TRBJ1-2, with D tentatively TRBD1 (6 bases). V lost 0 bases, J lost 4 bases, and 18 bases lay in between. Per the germline V gene, CDR1 is SNHLY and CDR2 is FYNNEI. The length of the CDR3 is 17 residues. The CDR3 loop reads CASSEAGPGTGTYGYTF. CDR3 nucleotide sequence: TGTGCCAGCAGTGAAGCGGGACCAGGAACAGGGACCTATGGCTACACCTTC.